A single sample gave rise to the 16 T cell receptor beta chains below, sequenced in a study of response to subunit inactivated influenza vaccine. TCRdb independently ran MiXCR on the RT-PCR reads; one entry per CDR3 protein. In the table there are 650,000 to 850,000 distinct CDR3 sequences, approximately 15% of which are singletons. This sample comprised PBMCs from blood, obtained less than 15 days before vaccination. The receptors originated from a man between 50 and 59 years old who received an inactivated influenza vaccine.

This rearrangement joins TRBV9 to TRBJ2-1; 8 bases line up with TRBD2. Germline CDR1 SGDLS, CDR2 YYNGEE. V lost 0 bases to trimming and J lost 0 bases; unmatched junction nucleotides: 14. The CDR3 totals 20 residues. Here the CDR3 reads CASSVATGGSGASSYNEQFF. As DNA, the CDR3 is TGTGCCAGCAGCGTAGCTACGGGGGGGAGCGGGGCCAGCTCCTACAATGAGCAGTTCTTC.

The table lists this clonotype with a few counts. The V gene is TRBV29-1, the J gene TRBJ2-4; no reliable D call. This CDR3 has 12 residues. Germline CDR1 and CDR2: SQVTM and ANQGSEA. With 7 bases removed from V and 6 bases from J, the gap between germline ends came to 13 bases. The CDR3 nucleotides are TGCAGCGCCAACGTAAGAGGAAACATTCAGTACTTC. Translation gives CSANVRGNIQYF.

This chain links TRBV6-2 or TRBV6-3 with TRBJ1-2; TRBD1 matches at 8 bases. The CDR3 spans 15 residues. V shed 0 bases and J 4 bases; nucleotides not matched to a gene: 4. From germline, CDR1 is MNHEY and CDR2 SVGEGT. The CDR3 nucleotides are TGTGCCAGCAGTTACTCCAGACAGGGGAGCTATGGCTACACCTTC. Its protein product is CASSYSRQGSYGYTF.

A few counts support this clonotype. The chain uses TRBV4-3 and TRBJ2-1; D uncertain. Germline V CDR1 and CDR2: LGHNA, YSLEER. Trimming removed 0 bases at V and 6 bases at J, with 15 bases between. The CDR3 consists of 16 residues. As DNA, the CDR3 is TGCGCCAGCAGCCAAGACGCTAGAGGTGGTCTCAATGAGCAGTTCTTC. Translating gives CASSQDARGGLNEQFF.

This sequence joins TRBV4-2 and TRBJ2-1; possible D gene TRBD1, 5 bases. V shed 4 bases and J shed 7 bases, with 23 bases lying between them. Germline lookup yields CDR1 LGHNA and CDR2 YNFKEQ. The CDR3 is 17 residues long. The CDR3 is CASSPNKAGLVGNEQFF. The CDR3 DNA follows: TGTGCCAGCAGCCCCAACAAGGCAGGGTTGGTTGGTAATGAGCAGTTCTTC.

This sequence joins TRBV6-2 or TRBV6-3 and TRBJ2-3; a possible D gene is TRBD2 (5 bases). Germline V gene data show CDR1 as MNHEY and CDR2 as SVGEGT. The CDR3 is made up of 13 amino acids. Trimming took off 7 bases at V and 7 bases at J, with 15 bases between the two ends. The CDR3 region has the DNA TGTGCCAGCAACATGATCGGGGATTATACGCAGTATTTT. Its translation is CASNMIGDYTQYF.

The chain recombines TRBV28 with TRBJ2-3, with 9 positions matching TRBD2. V lost 5 bases to trimming and J lost 6 bases; unmatched junction nucleotides: 12. The CDR3 loop spans 16 amino acids. Germline assignment: CDR1 MDHEN and CDR2 SYDVKM. The CDR3: CASSNGRLAVSDTQYF. The CDR3 DNA is TGTGCCAGCAGTAATGGTAGACTAGCGGTTTCCGATACGCAGTATTTT.

This chain links TRBV29-1 with TRBJ2-7; 10 nucleotides agree with TRBD2. V lost 6 bases and J lost 4; bases outside the gene matches: 9. Germline V gene sequence: CDR1 SQVTM, CDR2 ANQGSEA. This CDR3 has 14 amino acids. The CDR3, as DNA: TGCAGCGTAGGCGGGGGGACTAGCGCTTACGAGCAGTACTTC. Protein: CSVGGGTSAYEQYF.

The rearrangement links TRBV24-1 to TRBJ2-1; TRBD2 matches at 8 bases. The V segment lost 1 base and the J segment 5 bases; nucleotides outside the gene matches: 12. The CDR3 is 18 amino acids. Germline V gives CDR1 KGHDR, CDR2 SFDVKD. The CDR3 bases are TGTGCCACCAGTGATTTCCCCTCCGGAGCGGGAGCACACAATGAGCAGTTCTTC. It specifies CATSDFPSGAGAHNEQFF.

This clonotype appeared many times. The genes are TRBV12-3 or TRBV12-4 and TRBJ2-4, with no clear D. The CDR3 totals 14 residues. Trimming left V 1 base short and J 0 bases short, with 4 bases between. This CDR3 is CASSLVEAKNIQYF. CDR3 coding DNA: TGTGCCAGCAGTTTAGTAGAAGCCAAAAACATTCAGTACTTC.

The table lists this clonotype with many counts. The genes are TRBV28 and TRBJ1-2; D is perhaps TRBD1 (5 bases). There are 14 residues in the CDR3. V lost 6 bases, J lost 2 bases, and 13 bases lay in between. Germline values: CDR1 MDHEN, CDR2 SYDVKM. The CDR3 coding sequence is TGTGCCAGCAGACCCGGGACCCTGAACTATGGCTACACCTTC. Protein: CASRPGTLNYGYTF.

This clonotype came up a few times. The V and J genes are TRBV20-1 and TRBJ2-1; 8 bases agree with TRBD2. The germline CDR1 and CDR2 sequences are DFQATT and SNEGSKA (reference sequence). V shed 6 bases, J shed 9 bases, and the junction held 13 bases outside the gene matches. This CDR3 is built from 14 residues. CDR3 DNA: TGCAGTGCCGCCGGGACTAGTTCCTCCGGTGAGCAGTTCTTC. Translation gives CSAAGTSSSGEQFF.

The chain joins TRBV7-9 to TRBJ2-7, with 9 bases aligning to TRBD1. The CDR3 has 17 amino acids. After removal of 1 base from V and 5 bases from J, the junction contained 12 bases not matched to a gene. CDR1 is SEHNR and CDR2 is FQNEAQ in the germline V gene (reference sequence). CDR3 nucleotides: TGTGCCAGCAGCTTAGGCCGGCTCGGGACAGGGTGGAACGAGCAGTACTTC. This gives the protein CASSLGRLGTGWNEQYF.

In this sample, this clonotype turned up a few times. CDR3 protein: CASSQDVPGGGRNEQFF. CDR3 DNA: TGTGCCAGCAGCCAAGACGTTCCGGGGGGTGGGAGGAATGAGCAGTTCTTC. The J gene is TRBJ2-1, the V gene TRBV4-2; 7 nucleotides line up with TRBD2. CDR1 and CDR2 (germline): LGHNA, YNFKEQ. The ends lost 0 bases at V and 7 bases at J; junction bases unmatched: 12. The CDR3 loop spans 17 amino acids.

This clonotype was seen more than once but under ten times. J is TRBJ2-3 and V is TRBV15; D not certain. The germline V gene has CDR1 LNHNV and CDR2 YYDKDF (reference sequence). Trimming shortened V by 1 base and J by 2 bases, and 7 bases separated the two germline ends. CDR3 length: 14 residues. CDR3 in DNA: TGTGCCACCAGCAGAGCCAGAACCACAGATACGCAGTATTTT. It is translated as CATSRARTTDTQYF.

This clonotype has only a few counts. V gene TRBV4-1 combines with J gene TRBJ2-7; D is uncertain. This CDR3 is 14 amino acids long. Germline V gives CDR1 MGHRA, CDR2 YSYEKL. V lost 0 bases and J 3 bases, leaving 9 bases between the germline ends. The CDR3 sequence: CASSQDASDYEQYF. The DNA of the CDR3 is TGCGCCAGCAGCCAAGATGCCTCTGACTACGAGCAGTACTTC.